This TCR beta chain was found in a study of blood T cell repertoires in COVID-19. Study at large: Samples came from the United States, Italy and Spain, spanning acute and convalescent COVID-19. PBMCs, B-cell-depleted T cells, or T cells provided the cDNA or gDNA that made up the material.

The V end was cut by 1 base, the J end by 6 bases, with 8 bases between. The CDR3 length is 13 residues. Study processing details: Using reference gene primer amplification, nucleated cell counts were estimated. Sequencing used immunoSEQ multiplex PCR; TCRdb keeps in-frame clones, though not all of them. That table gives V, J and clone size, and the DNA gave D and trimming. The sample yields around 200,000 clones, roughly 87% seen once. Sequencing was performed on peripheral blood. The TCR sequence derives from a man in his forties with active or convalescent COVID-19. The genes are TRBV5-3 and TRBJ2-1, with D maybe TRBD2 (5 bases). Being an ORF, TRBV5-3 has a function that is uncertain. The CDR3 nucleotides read TGTGCCAGAAGCTTGTACCGGGGCAATGAGCAGTTCTTC. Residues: CARSLYRGNEQFF.